This passage covers 21 T cell receptor beta chains from one sample sequenced in a study of T-cell memory formation after mild COVID-19. A single record per CDR3 protein comes from TCRdb applying MiXCR to the 5' RACE reads. This table has roughly 240,000 distinct CDR3 sequences, about 17% appearing once. The sample taken for sequencing was PBMCs or a T cell subset sorted from them (not recorded which). Receptors originate from a man aged 18 to 30 who had mild COVID-19 (a few samples of this study predate the infection). Cell type and time point are not known.

This clonotype was seen a few times. The genes are TRBV6-5 and TRBJ2-3; TRBD1 is a possible D gene (5 bases). Deletions cut 4 bases from V and 1 base from J, with 12 bases between. CDR1 and CDR2 from the germline V gene are MNHEY and SVGAGI. This CDR3 region has 15 residues. Here the CDR3 DNA reads TGTGCCAGCAGTTTAAGGGGATACCGCACAGATACGCAGTATTTT. Protein sequence: CASSLRGYRTDTQYF.

The chain carries TRBV7-9 and TRBJ1-1, with unresolved D. The length of the CDR3 is 13 residues. Trimming took 5 bases from V and 5 from J, leaving 12 bases between them. CDR1 SEHNR and CDR2 FQNEAQ come from the germline V gene (reference sequence). The CDR3 sequence is CASSRSMGTEAFF. The CDR3 bases are TGTGCCAGCAGCCGTAGCATGGGGACTGAAGCTTTCTTT.

The V and J genes are TRBV6-1 and TRBJ1-5; D is undetermined. The CDR3 has 15 residues. Trimming left V 2 bases short and J 0 bases short, with 8 bases between. Per the germline V gene, CDR1 is MNHNS and CDR2 is SASEGT. The CDR3 DNA is TGTGCCAGCAGTGAAAGGTCGGGTAGCAATCAGCCCCAGCATTTT. Its translation: CASSERSGSNQPQHF.

This rearrangement joins TRBV6-5 to TRBJ1-4; TRBD1 is a possible D gene (6 bases). The germline V gene encodes CDR1 MNHEY and CDR2 SVGAGI. This CDR3 spans 16 amino acids. Between the trimmed V and J ends, which lost 0 bases and 7 bases, there was a span of 15 bases. CDR3 region: CASSYSIETGSEKLFF. Here the CDR3 DNA reads TGTGCCAGCAGTTACTCGATAGAGACAGGCAGTGAAAAACTGTTTTTT.

This clonotype was seen a few times. The chain carries TRBV2 and TRBJ1-2; the D is unclear. The CDR3 has 12 amino acids. Germline V gives CDR1 SNHLY, CDR2 FYNNEI. Trimming cost V 2 bases and J 4 bases, with 5 bases left between them. In DNA form, the CDR3 reads TGTGCCAGCAGTGAATCGGCCTATGGCTACACCTTC. It codes for CASSESAYGYTF. Variable domain in full (rest from reference TRBV2 and TRBJ1-2): EPEVTQTPSHQVTQMGQEVILRCVPISNHLYFYWYRQILGQKVEFLVSFYNNEISEKSEIFDDQFSVERPDGSNFTLKIRSTKLEDSAMYFCASSESAYGYTFGSGTRLTVV.

V and J are TRBV3-1 and TRBJ2-5; D is unresolved. Trimming cost V 0 bases and J 7 bases, with 6 bases left between them. The CDR3 is 12 residues long. Germline V gene data show CDR1 as LGHDT and CDR2 as YNNKEL (reference sequence). CDR3 protein: CASSQEVGTQYF. The CDR3 DNA reads TGTGCCAGCAGCCAAGAGGTGGGGACCCAGTACTTC.

This clonotype was seen a few times. The chain couples TRBV5-4 to TRBJ2-1, with TRBD2 matching 13 bases. V gave up 2 bases and J gave up 9 bases; unmatched junction bases: 5. There are 15 residues in the CDR3. CDR1 and CDR2 from the germline V gene are SGHNT and YYREEE (reference sequence). The CDR3 protein is CASSFTSGGGGEQFF. For the CDR3, the DNA is TGTGCCAGCAGCTTTACTAGCGGGGGGGGTGGTGAGCAGTTCTTC. The variable domain in full, with the rest retrieved from reference TRBV5-4 and TRBJ2-1, is ETGVTQSPTHLIKTRGQQVTLRCSSQSGHNTVSWYQQALGQGPQFIFQYYREEENGRGNFPPRFSGLQFPNYSSELNVNALELDDSALYLCASSFTSGGGGEQFFGPGTRLTVL.

In its sample, this clonotype was seen a few times. J is TRBJ2-4 and V is TRBV18; D gene ambiguous. The CDR3 is 15 residues long. V lost 3 bases, J lost 6 bases, and 15 bases lay in between. Looked up from germline, CDR1 is KGHSH and CDR2 is LQKENI. CDR3 sequence (DNA): TGTGCCAGCTCACCGCCCCCTGTTAGTGGAAACATTCAGTACTTC. Protein: CASSPPPVSGNIQYF. Variable domain in full (rest from reference TRBV18 and TRBJ2-4): NAGVMQNPRHLVRRRGQEARLRCSPMKGHSHVYWYRQLPEEGLKFMVYLQKENIIDESGMPKERFSAEFPKEGPSILRIQQVVRGDSAAYFCASSPPPVSGNIQYFGAGTRLSVL.

This clonotype was counted only a few times. The chain has TRBV11-2 and TRBJ2-1, with D unclear. This CDR3 is 17 amino acids long. Germline CDR1 reads SGHAT; CDR2 reads FQNNGV. V shed 5 bases and J shed 2 bases, with 19 bases lying between them. CDR3: CASSDKSGLSAYNEQFF. The CDR3 DNA reads as TGTGCCAGCAGCGACAAATCGGGTTTGAGTGCCTACAATGAGCAGTTCTTC.

This clonotype was detected once. The chain employs TRBV7-2 and TRBJ2-7; D is unresolved. This CDR3 is built from 13 residues. The V and J ends lost 5 bases and 7 bases respectively, with 15 bases between them. Looked up from germline, CDR1 is SGHTA and CDR2 is FQGNSA. Here the CDR3 DNA reads TGTGCCAGCAGCGCCTCGCCAGCCTTGGAGCAGTACGTC. Amino acid sequence: CASSASPALEQYV.

The CDR3 spells CASSLSRPGLGQETQYF. Written as DNA, the CDR3 is TGTGCCAGCAGCTTAAGCAGGCCCGGGTTGGGACAAGAGACCCAGTACTTC. The V gene is TRBV7-6, the J gene TRBJ2-5; D unclear. V was pared by 2 bases and J by 2 bases, with 18 bases between. Germline V gene data show CDR1 as SGHVS and CDR2 as FNYEAQ. The CDR3 is made up of 17 amino acids.

This clonotype was detected only once. The rearrangement uses TRBV24-1 and TRBJ2-2; tentatively, D is TRBD1 (6 bases). There are 13 residues in the CDR3. The germline gives CDR1 KGHDR, CDR2 SFDVKD. Trimming took off 11 bases at V and 3 bases at J, with 12 bases between the two ends. This chain's CDR3 is CASRGHYTGELFF. The DNA of the CDR3 is TGTGCCAGTAGGGGACACTACACCGGGGAGCTGTTTTTT.

This sequence joins TRBV2 and TRBJ2-2; D may be TRBD1 (6 bases). V lost 5 bases to trimming and J lost 2 bases, with 12 bases between them. Germline V gene data show CDR1 as SNHLY and CDR2 as FYNNEI. The CDR3 spans 15 residues. The DNA for the CDR3 is TGTGCCAGCAGTCCGGGACACGCTAACACCGGGGAGCTGTTTTTT. Its protein product is CASSPGHANTGELFF.

This clonotype was counted a few times. This rearrangement joins TRBV7-9 to TRBJ2-5; 7 nucleotides match TRBD2. The germline gives CDR1 SEHNR, CDR2 FQNEAQ (reference sequence). Trimming removed 5 bases from V and 5 bases from J; junction bases left unmatched: 14. The CDR3 is 16 amino acids. CDR3 residues: CASSPLAEGSWETQYF. DNA of the CDR3: TGTGCCAGCAGCCCCCTAGCGGAGGGATCTTGGGAGACCCAGTACTTC.

This clonotype was seen a few times. The chain carries TRBV20-1 and TRBJ1-1; no clear D gene. The length of the CDR3 is 15 residues. In germline, CDR1 is DFQATT, CDR2 SNEGSKA (reference sequence). V lost 0 bases and J 2 bases, leaving 13 bases between the germline ends. DNA of the CDR3: TGCAGTGCTAGAGATACCGACACGGCTAACACTGAAGCTTTCTTT. Translated, it gives CSARDTDTANTEAFF.

This clonotype was counted only a few times. This chain uses TRBV29-1 with TRBJ2-5; weak D call: TRBD2 (5 bases). The V end lost 3 bases, the J end lost 6 bases, and 11 bases lay between the germline ends. The germline gives CDR1 SQVTM, CDR2 ANQGSEA. The CDR3 is 12 residues long. CDR3 DNA: TGCAGCGTTGAGGGAAGGGAGAAGACCCAGTACTTC. Its translation is CSVEGREKTQYF.

This clonotype has a count of ten or more. The chain uses TRBV7-9 and TRBJ1-2, with D maybe TRBD1 (6 bases). This CDR3 contains 14 residues. Trimming took 5 bases from V and 2 from J, leaving 12 bases between them. The germline V gene encodes CDR1 SEHNR and CDR2 FQNEAQ (reference sequence). The CDR3 DNA follows: TGTGCCAGCAGCCCGACAGGTTCGAACTATGGCTACACCTTC. It translates to CASSPTGSNYGYTF.

This clonotype was seen repeatedly, ten times or more. The genes are TRBV6-1 and TRBJ2-3, with D unclear. Germline V CDR1 and CDR2: MNHNS, SASEGT. V lost 2 bases and J 5 bases, leaving 8 bases between the germline ends. This CDR3 region has 13 residues. The CDR3 region has the DNA TGTGCCAGCAGTGAATGGGAAGGAGATACGCAGTATTTT. The encoded protein is CASSEWEGDTQYF.

This chain connects TRBV12-3 or TRBV12-4 to TRBJ2-3, with a possible D match to TRBD1 (5 bases). The CDR3 length is 14 residues. Trimming left V 5 bases short and J 5 bases short, with 14 bases between. DNA of the CDR3: TGTGCCAGCAGTCTCCGCGCTAGGGGAGATACGCAGTATTTT. Translating gives CASSLRARGDTQYF.

The chain couples TRBV12-3 or TRBV12-4 to TRBJ2-1; 10 bases are a match to TRBD1. The CDR3 spans 16 residues. V dropped 6 bases and J dropped 3; count of bases not matched to a gene: 8. CDR3: CASSSSWDRGYNEQFF. The CDR3 DNA reads as TGTGCCAGCAGCTCTTCTTGGGACAGGGGCTACAATGAGCAGTTCTTC.

Ten or more counts support this clonotype. The chain employs TRBV5-4 and TRBJ2-6; no definite D call. Per the germline V gene, CDR1 is SGHNT and CDR2 is YYREEE (reference sequence). The CDR3 consists of 14 residues. Trimming removed 4 bases at V and 4 bases at J, with 9 bases between. CDR3 nucleotide sequence: TGTGCCAGCAGCGCCGGTCCCGGGGCCAACGTCCTGACTTTC. Translation: CASSAGPGANVLTF.